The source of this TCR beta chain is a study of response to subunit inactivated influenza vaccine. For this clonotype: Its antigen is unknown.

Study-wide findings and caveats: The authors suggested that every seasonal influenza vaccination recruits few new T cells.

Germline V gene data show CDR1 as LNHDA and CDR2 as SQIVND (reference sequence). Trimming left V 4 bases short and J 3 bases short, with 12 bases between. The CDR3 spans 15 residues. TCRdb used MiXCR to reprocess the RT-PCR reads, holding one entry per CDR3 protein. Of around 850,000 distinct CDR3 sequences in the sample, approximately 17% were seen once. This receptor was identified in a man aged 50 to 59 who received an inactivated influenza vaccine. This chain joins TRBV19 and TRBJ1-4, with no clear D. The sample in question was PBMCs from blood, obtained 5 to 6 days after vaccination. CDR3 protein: CASSTVSTANEKLFF. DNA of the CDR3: TGTGCCAGTAGTACAGTGTCGACGGCTAATGAAAAACTGTTTTTT.